This T cell receptor beta chain was identified in a study of blood T cell repertoires in COVID-19. Study processing details: From reference gene primer amplification, estimates of nucleated cell counts were derived. The data were produced by immunoSEQ multiplex PCR, yet TCRdb's version contains in-frame clones alone and is incomplete. That table gives V, J and clone size, and the DNA gave D and trimming. The sample contains around 230,000 clones, around four fifths of which appear only once. CDR1 and CDR2 (germline): SGHNT, YENEEA. The CDR3 consists of 16 residues. The J segment lost 4 bases and the V segment lost 3 bases, leaving 9 bases of the junction unmatched.

Sequenced sample: peripheral blood. This chain joins TRBV11-3 and TRBJ1-1; 9 bases agree with TRBD1. The receptor comes from a woman between 40 and 55 years old with active or convalescent COVID-19. CDR3 sequence reads: CASSFPGTGQSTEAFF. As DNA, the CDR3 is TGTGCCAGCAGCTTTCCCGGGACAGGGCAGAGCACTGAAGCTTTCTTT.